This T cell receptor (beta chain) was recovered during a study of T cell clones after liver transplantation. For the study at large: Pre-transplant mixed lymphocyte reactions yielded third-party-reactive TCRbeta sequences as comparators for graft-donor-reactive sequences. Tolerance: complete withdrawal held at least one year, liver enzymes staying within twice normal.

Clones were sequenced by immunoSEQ multiplex PCR, and TCRdb holds only the in-frame ones, with some missing. The sample shows tens of thousands of clones, 60% to 75% of them seen only once. CDR1 is KGHSY, CDR2 FQNENV, per germline. This CDR3 region has 13 residues. Trimming left V 2 bases short and J 9 bases short, with 11 bases between. Source: CD4+ T cells from blood, taken at the 22-month timepoint. This clonotype originated in a human patient who received a liver transplant. The graft donor may have contributed some T cells. The V and J genes are TRBV16 and TRBJ2-1; D is tentatively TRBD1 or TRBD2 (7 bases each). Here the CDR3 reads CASSQAGGAEQFF. The CDR3 DNA follows: TGTGCCAGCAGCCAAGCAGGGGGGGCTGAGCAGTTCTTC.